This T cell receptor beta chain was sequenced during a study of Ad26.COV2.S vaccination and SARS-CoV-2 variants. Across the study: Ad26.COV2.S, an intramuscular injection, was given once or twice 56 days apart.

Produced via immunoSEQ multiplex PCR; TCRdb's table is partial and in-frame only. The table includes 350,000 to 500,000 clones, around 90% detected once. V was pared by 5 bases and J by 0 bases, with 11 bases of the junction left unmatched. The CDR3 has 17 amino acids. Germline CDR1 MDHEN, CDR2 SYDVKM. Treatment: about 20 received Ad26.COV2.S at low or high dose, single or two shots; several received placebo; per-sample allocation not given. Collection of the samples took place on day 63 after the first injection of vaccine or placebo. Boston supplied an adult donor aged 18-55 years. The receptor was derived from a person between 18 and 65 years old who received the Ad26.COV2.S COVID-19 vaccine or a placebo. The sample in question was peripheral blood, obtained in a trial of Ad26.COV2.S vaccine versus placebo. The chain uses TRBV28 and TRBJ2-5; 8 nucleotides agree with TRBD2. DNA of the CDR3: TGTGCCAGCAGTGGGGCCGAGAGCGGGAGAGACCAAGAGACCCAGTACTTC. This translates into CASSGAESGRDQETQYF.